This TCR beta chain was recorded in a study of T-cell memory formation after mild COVID-19 (dated by TCRdb to the early 2020s). With respect to the entire study: TCR sequence clusters from the two donors were found to be largely donor specific. In a couple of donors, T-cell clones that expanded and contracted after mild COVID-19 were followed by sequencing TCRalpha and TCRbeta repertoires longitudinally. Two young, previously healthy adult volunteers made up the cohort, one male and one female. What the work shows at the level of the full study, not this receptor alone: Balanced CD4/CD8 phenotypes were observed for clones contracting from day 15 to 85, whereas a bias towards CD4+ was observed for a second wave of clones expanding from day 15 to 37. Only a couple of mild cases were covered in the study, and larger cohorts including severe cases with pre-infection samples were considered necessary. SARS-CoV-2 specificity was not confirmed for the second-wave clones peaking on day 37. Contracting CD4+ clones were found mainly in CM and EM memory subsets, while CD8+ clones were enriched in EMRA. Some responding clones were detected in pre-infection memory, which suggested that pre-existing cross-reactive memory T cells had joined the SARS-CoV-2 response.

The instrument given in TCRdb is Illumina NovaSeq 6000. cDNA libraries for TCRalpha and TCRbeta were prepared by 5'RACE using constant-segment primers, with sample barcodes and unique molecular identifiers added. RNA was extracted from every sample with Trizol reagent. Amplification of the libraries took two PCR steps, and the second step added a second sample barcode plus Illumina TruSeq adapters. Sequencing of the libraries was done on an Illumina NovaSeq, producing 2 x 150 bp paired-end reads. Per the source publication's procedure: Reads were demultiplexed and collapsed into UMI-guided consensus sequences with migec v1.2.7. With mixcr v2.1.11, UMI consensuses were aligned to TRA and TRB V and J templates and assembled into clonotypes. Clonotypes were classified as expanded or contracted when called significant by both edgeR and NoisET, with noise models trained on biological replicates. For edgeR calls, the cutoffs were a false discovery rate-adjusted p below 0.01 and a log2 fold-change threshold of 1. As an exploratory analysis of dynamics, PCA with hierarchical clustering was applied to max-normalized trajectories of the 1000 most abundant clonotypes. Separately sequenced CD4+ and CD8+ repertoires were used to assign the CD4 or CD8 phenotype of responding clones. TCRdb redid the processing of the public reads, applying fastp at Q25 and MiXCR, and retained in-frame beta chains. Every distinct CDR3 protein forms one entry, paired with its most common genes and DNA. These V and J calls are TCRdb output, not the study's own analysis. This sample gives around 300,000 distinct CDR3 sequences in total; about a sixth of them show up just once. The ten largest clones add up to about 23% of the sample.

PBMCs were isolated by Ficoll-Paque density gradient centrifugation. The CDR3 sequence holds 13 residues, the cysteine and phenylalanine included. Left in the record is the CDR3 DNA by itself, 39 bases read in frame from the first base. Based on the germline V gene, the CDR1 and CDR2 sequences are LGHNA and YNFKEQ. Trimmed from V: 1 base; trimmed from J: 7 bases; junction bases lacking a gene match: 2. Turning to this clonotype: This receptor's antigen is unknown. Per-base qualities were not stored, and no clone one base away is much larger.

The chain employs TRBV4-2 and TRBJ2-5, with 8 bases in between that match TRBD2. Specimen: PBMCs or a T cell subset sorted from them (not recorded which). This clonotype was obtained from a man between 18 and 29 years old who had mild COVID-19 (a few samples of this study predate the infection). The sample titles of this study are shuffled in the database, so cell type and time point are left out; the donor was told from shared clones. Read as DNA, the sequence is TGTGCCAGCAGCCAAGCCCGGGAGGGGACCCAGTACTTC. This gives the protein CASSQAREGTQYF.